This T cell receptor beta chain was identified in a study of shared clonotypes between healthy human individuals. In the study overall: Researchers assigned three CD4 naive, three CD4 memory, two CD8 naive and one CD8 memory plate to each donor.

Study-wide results and caveats: There were few donors, and this limited the genetic and exposure-history diversity represented. Generation probabilities of non-shared clonotypes were lower (relative to those shared by all four donors). Some naive CD4 clonotypes, roughly 4.8%, turned up in common across several donors.

Profiling relied on immunoSEQ multiplex PCR, and the TCRdb table lists in-frame clones only, not all of them. The table shows 2.3 million or so clones, with approximately 93% occurring only once. Note on this clone: What it binds is unknown.

The sequence came from a man younger than 30 in good health. Some clones in this sample may be carry-over from other donors' samples. Sequenced: naive CD4+ T cells from PBMCs. As to subset: CD45RA+ positively selected.

CDR3 coding DNA: TGTGCCAGCGGGCGGGACTTTAATGAAAAACTGTTTTTT. Its translation: CASGRDFNEKLFF. This chain connects TRBV6-5 to TRBJ1-4; D perhaps matches TRBD1 (5 bases). This CDR3 contains 13 residues. Germline V lookup: CDR1 MNHEY, CDR2 SVGAGI. V lost 8 bases and J 4 bases, leaving 11 bases between the germline ends.